The 3 T cell receptor beta chains listed next were all sequenced from one sample in a study of CD8 T cells in Susac syndrome. When the RNA was reverse transcribed, random hexamers were used with an input of roughly 0.45 to 1 ug. TCRdb passed the immunoSEQ multiplex PCR reads through MiXCR, listing each CDR3 protein once. The table includes more than 75,000 distinct CDR3 sequences, about 93% detected once. Sequencing used CD8+ T cells from PBMCs. The receptors originated from a human donor in good health.

The chain recombines TRBV2 with TRBJ1-2, with unresolved D. CDR1 is SNHLY, CDR2 FYNNEI, per germline. CDR3 length: 15 amino acids. Trimming removed 6 bases from V and 2 bases from J, with 16 bases in between. CDR3 sequence reads: CASRLRPSANYGYTF. CDR3 nucleotide sequence: TGTGCCAGCAGACTTAGACCCTCGGCGAACTATGGCTACACCTTC.

This rearrangement joins TRBV20-1 to TRBJ2-5; 7 bases map to TRBD2. This CDR3 has 15 amino acids. V shed 0 bases and J 1 base; nucleotides not matched to a gene: 5. The germline CDR1 and CDR2 sequences are DFQATT and SNEGSKA (reference sequence). The CDR3 is CSARDPGGFQETQYF. As DNA, the CDR3 is TGCAGTGCTAGAGATCCCGGGGGGTTCCAAGAGACCCAGTACTTC.

The CDR3 region has the DNA TGTGCCAGCAGCGTAGGAGGCGGGGGGACCTACAATGAGCAGTTCTTC. Translation: CASSVGGGGTYNEQFF. V usage is TRBV9 and J usage is TRBJ2-1; 8 bases map to TRBD2. CDR1 is SGDLS, CDR2 YYNGEE, per germline. Unmatched junction bases numbered 4, after V lost 0 bases and J lost 2 bases. The CDR3 covers 16 residues.